The 19 T cell receptor beta chains presented below share a single source sample, sequenced in a study of type 1 regulatory T cells. MiXCR, applied by TCRdb to the reads, yields one record per CDR3 protein. The data show 90,000 to 100,000 distinct CDR3 sequences, roughly 31% seen once. What was sequenced was CD4+ T cells, either the whole sample or a sorted fraction (not recorded which). These receptors were taken from a human donor in good health.

The chain employs TRBV3-1 and TRBJ2-1, with TRBD2 matching 11 bases. Germline lookup yields CDR1 LGHDT and CDR2 YNNKEL (reference sequence). After removal of 6 bases from V and 3 bases from J, the junction contained 10 bases not matched to a gene. This CDR3 is 17 amino acids long. CDR3 amino acids: CASRLSSGRGYYNEQFF. DNA of the CDR3: TGTGCCAGCAGACTTAGTAGCGGGAGGGGATACTACAATGAGCAGTTCTTC.

J is TRBJ1-2 and V is TRBV7-2, with D maybe TRBD1 (5 bases). The V end lost 2 bases, the J end lost 0 bases, and 13 bases lay between the germline ends. The CDR3 consists of 16 residues. Germline-derived CDR1 and CDR2 are SGHTA and FQGNSA. In DNA form, the CDR3 reads TGTGCCAGCAGCTTAAGAGCAGGGTCACCTAACTATGGCTACACCTTC. Protein product: CASSLRAGSPNYGYTF.

This clonotype was counted a few times. DNA of the CDR3: TGTGCCAGCAGCCAAGTTGCGCCTAGCGGGAGGGTTTACAATGAGCAGTTCTTC. Protein sequence: CASSQVAPSGRVYNEQFF. The V and J genes are TRBV3-1 and TRBJ2-1, with 12 bases aligning to TRBD2. The germline V gene encodes CDR1 LGHDT and CDR2 YNNKEL (reference sequence). The CDR3 is 18 amino acids. Trimming removed 1 base from V and 4 bases from J; junction bases left unmatched: 8.

This clonotype was seen repeatedly, ten times or more. This chain's CDR3 is CATKISTGNTGELFF. The CDR3 DNA sequence: TGTGCCACCAAAATCTCGACAGGGAACACCGGGGAGCTGTTTTTT. J is TRBJ2-2 and V is TRBV15, with D possibly TRBD1 on 6 matching bases. This CDR3 is built from 15 residues. V was shortened by 7 bases and J by 1 base, with 13 bases between the two germline ends. Germline assignment: CDR1 LNHNV and CDR2 YYDKDF (reference sequence).

CDR3 nucleotide sequence: TGCGCCAGCAGCTTGAGCGGGAGATCTGACGAGCAGTACTTC. It codes for CASSLSGRSDEQYF. The chain combines TRBV5-1 with TRBJ2-7, with 8 positions matching TRBD2. The length of the CDR3 is 14 residues. The V gene end was trimmed by 1 base and the J gene end by 5 bases; junction bases not matched to a gene: 5. The germline V gene encodes CDR1 SGHRS and CDR2 YFSETQ.

This clonotype has only a few counts. The chain employs TRBV7-2 and TRBJ1-4; 9 nucleotides agree with TRBD1. This CDR3 comprises 15 residues. The V gene end was trimmed by 1 base and the J gene end by 6 bases; junction bases not matched to a gene: 3. From germline, CDR1 is SGHTA and CDR2 FQGNSA. The CDR3 sequence is CASSLGGQGDEKLFF. In nucleotides, the CDR3 is TGTGCCAGCAGCTTAGGGGGACAGGGTGATGAAAAACTGTTTTTT. The full variable domain, in which reference TRBV7-2 and TRBJ1-4 provide the parts outside the CDR3, is GAGVSQSPSNKVTEKGKDVELRCDPISGHTALYWYRQSLGQGLEFLIYFQGNSAPDKSGLPSDRFSAERTGGSVSTLTIQRTQQEDSAVYLCASSLGGQGDEKLFFGSGTQLSVL.

CDR3 DNA sequence: TGTGCCTGGAGTGTGTCCTCGGGCACTGAAGCTTTCTTT. Translation: CAWSVSSGTEAFF. V gene TRBV30 combines with J gene TRBJ1-1; D is unclear. V shed 0 bases and J shed 4 bases, with 9 bases lying between them. This CDR3 region has 13 residues. CDR1 GTSNPN and CDR2 SVGIG come from the germline V gene (reference sequence).

This clonotype showed up just a few times. The rearrangement uses TRBV14 and TRBJ1-2; D not certain. Germline assignment: CDR1 SGHDN and CDR2 FVKESK. Trimming removed 0 bases at V and 6 bases at J, with 17 bases between. This CDR3 contains 16 residues. CDR3 coding DNA: TGTGCCAGCAGCCAAGATTGGGCGGACTTCACGAATGGCTACACCTTC. It encodes CASSQDWADFTNGYTF. Combining the CDR3 with reference TRBV14 and TRBJ1-2 gives the whole variable domain EAGVTQFPSHSVIEKGQTVTLRCDPISGHDNLYWYRRVMGKEIKFLLHFVKESKQDESGMPNNRFLAERTGGTYSTLKVQPAELEDSGVYFCASSQDWADFTNGYTFGSGTRLTVV.

The J gene is TRBJ2-1, the V gene TRBV7-2; a possible D gene is TRBD2 (5 bases). The CDR3 extends over 15 amino acids. The germline CDR1 and CDR2 sequences are SGHTA and FQGNSA. V dropped 7 bases and J dropped 6 bases, with 19 bases sitting between them. CDR3 sequence (DNA): TGTGCCAGCACCATTCTCGGACGGACTCCCAATGAGCAGTTCTTC. This encodes CASTILGRTPNEQFF. The full variable domain, completed using reference TRBV7-2 and TRBJ2-1, is GAGVSQSPSNKVTEKGKDVELRCDPISGHTALYWYRQSLGQGLEFLIYFQGNSAPDKSGLPSDRFSAERTGGSVSTLTIQRTQQEDSAVYLCASTILGRTPNEQFFGPGTRLTVL.

The genes are TRBV12-3 or TRBV12-4 and TRBJ2-3, with TRBD2 identical over 8 bases. This CDR3 is built from 16 residues. V was pared by 5 bases and J by 6 bases, with 13 bases of the junction left unmatched. CDR3 sequence reads: CASSPSGRGGVDTQYF. CDR3 nucleotides: TGTGCCAGCAGTCCGAGCGGGAGAGGAGGAGTGGATACGCAGTATTTT.

V gene TRBV6-1 combines with J gene TRBJ1-2, with 11 bases that match TRBD1. This CDR3 is 15 amino acids long. CDR1 and CDR2 (germline): MNHNS, SASEGT. Trimming removed 7 bases from V and 5 bases from J; junction bases left unmatched: 9. Written as DNA, the CDR3 is TGTGCCAGCAACCCCGGACAGGGGGCGATTTATGGCTACACCTTC. It encodes CASNPGQGAIYGYTF.

There are a few counts of this clonotype. The gene calls are TRBV4-1 and TRBJ2-1, with 8 bases that match TRBD2. Germline V CDR1 and CDR2: MGHRA, YSYEKL. V shed 0 bases and J 2 bases; nucleotides not matched to a gene: 3. The CDR3 is 16 amino acids. CDR3 amino acids: CASSQEAGATYNEQFF. The CDR3 nucleotides read TGCGCCAGCAGCCAAGAAGCGGGGGCCACCTACAATGAGCAGTTCTTC.

The chain uses TRBV11-2 and TRBJ2-5, with D maybe TRBD2 (6 bases). Trimming took off 2 bases at V and 3 bases at J, with 10 bases between the two ends. The germline CDR1 and CDR2 sequences are SGHAT and FQNNGV. The CDR3 sequence is 14 residues long. In DNA, the CDR3 is TGTGCCAGCAGCTTAACGGGAGCGGAAGAGACCCAGTACTTC. Residues: CASSLTGAEETQYF.

The rearrangement joins TRBV7-2 to TRBJ2-7; D may be TRBD2 (5 bases). CDR1 is SGHTA, CDR2 FQGNSA, per germline. The CDR3 totals 17 residues. The V and J ends lost 5 bases and 3 bases respectively, with 23 bases between them. DNA of the CDR3: TGTGCCAGCAGCACCCGTCCTAGCAGTCGCCCCCTCTACGAGCAGTACTTC. Protein product: CASSTRPSSRPLYEQYF.

This clonotype was found a few times. V gene TRBV10-3 combines with J gene TRBJ2-7; 9 bases are shared with TRBD2. This CDR3 contains 18 residues. The V gene end was trimmed by 4 bases and the J gene end by 5 bases; junction bases not matched to a gene: 18. Germline loops: CDR1 ENHRY, CDR2 SYGVKD. The DNA for the CDR3 is TGTGCCATCAGTGTGTTCCTGGCTAGCGGGACACCTTCTCACGAGCAGTACTTC. It translates to CAISVFLASGTPSHEQYF.

This chain joins TRBV20-1 and TRBJ2-5; tentatively, D is TRBD1 or TRBD2 (5 bases each). The CDR3 loop spans 16 amino acids. Germline CDR1 is DFQATT and CDR2 is SNEGSKA (reference sequence). The V end was cut by 3 bases, the J end by 2 bases, with 19 bases between. The CDR3 spells CSASRDGKISQETQYF. The CDR3 bases are TGCAGTGCTAGTCGGGACGGGAAAATTTCTCAAGAGACCCAGTACTTC.

The chain couples TRBV5-5 to TRBJ2-3, with 11 bases matching TRBD2. The CDR3 contains 17 residues. V gave up 4 bases and J gave up 2 bases; unmatched junction bases: 9. CDR1 SGHKS and CDR2 YYEKEE come from the germline V gene (reference sequence). Written as DNA, the CDR3 is TGTGCCAGCAGCGCCGGGGCGACTAGCGGGAACACAGATACGCAGTATTTT. This gives the protein CASSAGATSGNTDTQYF.

The count of this clonotype is one. The gene calls are TRBV5-1 and TRBJ2-2; perhaps TRBD2 as D (5 bases). This CDR3 contains 15 residues. The V gene's germline CDR1 is SGHRS and CDR2 YFSETQ. With 0 bases removed from V and 13 bases from J, the gap between germline ends came to 19 bases. The CDR3 reads CASSLDQLNTRGLFF. CDR3 DNA sequence: TGCGCCAGCAGCTTGGATCAGCTAAACACCCGGGGGCTGTTTTTT.

This clonotype was counted a few times. The chain recombines TRBV7-8 with TRBJ2-5; possibly TRBD2 for D (6 bases). The CDR3 contains 16 residues. Germline CDR1 reads SGHVS; CDR2 reads FQNEAQ. V lost 5 bases to trimming and J lost 4 bases, with 20 bases between them. The CDR3 protein is CASSPGVQEGLETQYF. CDR3 in DNA: TGTGCCAGCAGCCCGGGGGTCCAGGAGGGTTTAGAGACCCAGTACTTC.